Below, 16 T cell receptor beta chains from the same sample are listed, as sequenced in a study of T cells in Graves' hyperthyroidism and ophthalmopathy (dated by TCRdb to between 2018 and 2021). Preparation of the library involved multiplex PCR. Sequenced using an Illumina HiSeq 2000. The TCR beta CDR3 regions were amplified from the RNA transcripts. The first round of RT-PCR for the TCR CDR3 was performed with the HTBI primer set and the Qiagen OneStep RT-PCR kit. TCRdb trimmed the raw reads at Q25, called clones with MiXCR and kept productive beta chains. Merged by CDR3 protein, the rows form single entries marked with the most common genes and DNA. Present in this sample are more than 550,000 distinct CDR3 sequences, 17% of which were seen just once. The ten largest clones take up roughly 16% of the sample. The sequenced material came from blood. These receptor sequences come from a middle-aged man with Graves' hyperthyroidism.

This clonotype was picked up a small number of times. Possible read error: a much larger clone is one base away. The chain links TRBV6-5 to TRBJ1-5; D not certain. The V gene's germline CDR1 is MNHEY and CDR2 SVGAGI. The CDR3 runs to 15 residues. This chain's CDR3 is CAGSYGLWENQPQHF. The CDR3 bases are TGTGCCGGCAGTTACGGTCTCTGGGAGAATCAGCCCCAGCATTTT.

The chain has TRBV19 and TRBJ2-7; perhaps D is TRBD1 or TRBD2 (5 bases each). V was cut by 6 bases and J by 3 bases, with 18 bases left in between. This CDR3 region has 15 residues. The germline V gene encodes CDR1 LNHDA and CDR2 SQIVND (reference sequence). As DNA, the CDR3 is TGTGCCAGTAGCGGGTCGGGGACGGACTTCTACGAGCAGTACTTC. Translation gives CASSGSGTDFYEQYF.

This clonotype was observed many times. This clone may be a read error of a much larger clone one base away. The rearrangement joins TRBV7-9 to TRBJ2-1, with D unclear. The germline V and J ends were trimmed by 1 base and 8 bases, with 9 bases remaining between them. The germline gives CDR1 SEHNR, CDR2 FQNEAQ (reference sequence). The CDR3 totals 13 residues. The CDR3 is CASSLEWGDEQFF. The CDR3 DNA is TGTGCCAGCAGCTTAGAATGGGGTGATGAGCAGTTCTTC.

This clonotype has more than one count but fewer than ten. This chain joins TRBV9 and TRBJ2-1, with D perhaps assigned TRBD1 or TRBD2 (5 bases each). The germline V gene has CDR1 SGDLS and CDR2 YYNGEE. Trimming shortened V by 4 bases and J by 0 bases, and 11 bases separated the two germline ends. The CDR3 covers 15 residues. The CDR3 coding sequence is TGTGCCAGCAGCTCGGGACGTAACTCCTACAATGAGCAGTTCTTC. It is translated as CASSSGRNSYNEQFF. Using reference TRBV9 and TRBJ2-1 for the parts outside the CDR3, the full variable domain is DSGVTQTPKHLITATGQRVTLRCSPRSGDLSVYWYQQSLDQGLQFLIQYYNGEERAKGNILERFSAQQFPDLHSELNLSSLELGDSALYFCASSSGRNSYNEQFFGPGTRLTVL.

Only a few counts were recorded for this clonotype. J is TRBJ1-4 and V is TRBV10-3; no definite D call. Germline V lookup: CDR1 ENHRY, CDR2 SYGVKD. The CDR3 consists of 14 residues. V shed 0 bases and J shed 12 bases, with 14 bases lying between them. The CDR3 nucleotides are TGTGCCATCAGTGAGTCGACCCAGGATGCCCAACTGTTTTTT. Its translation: CAISESTQDAQLFF.

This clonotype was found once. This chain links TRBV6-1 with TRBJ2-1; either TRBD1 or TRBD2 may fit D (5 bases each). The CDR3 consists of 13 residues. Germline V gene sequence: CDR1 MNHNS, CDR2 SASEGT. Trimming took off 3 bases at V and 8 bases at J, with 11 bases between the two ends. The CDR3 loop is CASSERGVDEQFF. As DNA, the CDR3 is TGTGCCAGCAGTGAGAGGGGTGTTGATGAGCAGTTCTTC.

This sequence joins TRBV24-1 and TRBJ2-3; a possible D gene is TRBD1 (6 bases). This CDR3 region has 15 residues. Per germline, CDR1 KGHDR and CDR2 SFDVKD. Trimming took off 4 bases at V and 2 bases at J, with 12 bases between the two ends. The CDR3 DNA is TGTGCCACCAGTGAACCAGGGGTCTTCACAGATACGCAGTATTTT. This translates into CATSEPGVFTDTQYF.

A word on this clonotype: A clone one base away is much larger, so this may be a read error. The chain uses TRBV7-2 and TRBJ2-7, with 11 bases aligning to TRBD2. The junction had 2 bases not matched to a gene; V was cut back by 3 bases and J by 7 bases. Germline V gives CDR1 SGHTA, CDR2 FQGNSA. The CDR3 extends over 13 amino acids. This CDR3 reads CASSFTSGSEQYF. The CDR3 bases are TGTGCCAGCAGCTTTACTAGCGGGAGTGAGCAGTACTTC.

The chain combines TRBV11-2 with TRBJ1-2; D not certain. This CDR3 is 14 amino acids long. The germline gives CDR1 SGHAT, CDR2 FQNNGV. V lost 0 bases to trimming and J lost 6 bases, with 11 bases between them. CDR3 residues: CASSLDRSRDGYTF. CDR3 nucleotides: TGTGCCAGCAGCTTAGACAGGTCTCGGGATGGCTACACCTTC. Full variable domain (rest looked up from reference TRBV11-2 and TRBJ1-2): EAGVAQSPRYKIIEKRQSVAFWCNPISGHATLYWYQQILGQGPKLLIQFQNNGVVDDSQLPKDRFSAERLKGVDSTLKIQPAKLEDSAVYLCASSLDRSRDGYTFGSGTRLTVV.

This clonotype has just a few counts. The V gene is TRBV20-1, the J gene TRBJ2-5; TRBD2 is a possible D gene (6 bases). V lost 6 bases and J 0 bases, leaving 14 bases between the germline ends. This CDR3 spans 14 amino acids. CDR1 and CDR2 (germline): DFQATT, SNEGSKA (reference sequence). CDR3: CSAGSGLYQETQYF. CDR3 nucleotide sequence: TGCAGTGCCGGTTCCGGACTATACCAAGAGACCCAGTACTTC.

The CDR3 DNA follows: TGTGCCAGCAGTGCCCGGGAGTGGGAGACCCAGTACTTC. Translated: CASSAREWETQYF. This sequence joins TRBV6-1 and TRBJ2-5, with a weak D call TRBD2 (6 bases). The CDR3 sequence is 13 residues long. V was clipped by 4 bases and J by 5 bases, with 11 bases between them. Looked up from germline, CDR1 is MNHNS and CDR2 is SASEGT.

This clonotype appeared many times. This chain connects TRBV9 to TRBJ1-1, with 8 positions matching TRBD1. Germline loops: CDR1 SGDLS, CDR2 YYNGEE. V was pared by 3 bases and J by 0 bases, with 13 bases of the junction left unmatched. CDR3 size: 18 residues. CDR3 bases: TGTGCCAGCAGCGACCATACAGGGGGTGCCAACATGAACACTGAAGCTTTCTTT. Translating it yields CASSDHTGGANMNTEAFF.

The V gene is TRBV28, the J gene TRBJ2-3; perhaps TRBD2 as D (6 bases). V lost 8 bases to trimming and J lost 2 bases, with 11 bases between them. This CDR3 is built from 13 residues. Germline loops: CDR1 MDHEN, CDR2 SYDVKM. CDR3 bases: TGTGCCAGCCGGGAGTCGATCACAGATACGCAGTATTTT. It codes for CASRESITDTQYF.

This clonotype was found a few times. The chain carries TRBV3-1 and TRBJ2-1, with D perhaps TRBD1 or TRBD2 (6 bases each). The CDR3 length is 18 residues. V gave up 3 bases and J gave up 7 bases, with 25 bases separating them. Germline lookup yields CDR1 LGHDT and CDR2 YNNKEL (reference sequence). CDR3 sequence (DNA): TGTGCCAGCAGCCAGATTACTCCGGGGGCGCAGTCACAGAATGAGCAGTTCTTC. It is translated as CASSQITPGAQSQNEQFF.

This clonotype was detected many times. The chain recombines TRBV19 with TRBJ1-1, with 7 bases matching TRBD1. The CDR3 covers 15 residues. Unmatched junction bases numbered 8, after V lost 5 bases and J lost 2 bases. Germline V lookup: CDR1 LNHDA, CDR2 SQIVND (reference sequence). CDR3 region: CASSAGDRLNTEAFF. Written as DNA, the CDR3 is TGTGCCAGTAGTGCAGGGGACAGACTAAACACTGAAGCTTTCTTT.

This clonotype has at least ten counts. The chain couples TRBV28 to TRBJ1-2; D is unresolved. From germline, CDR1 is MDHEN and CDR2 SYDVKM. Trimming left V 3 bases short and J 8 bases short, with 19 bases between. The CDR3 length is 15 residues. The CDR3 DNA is TGTGCCAGCAGTTTTCTAGGTCCCTCGCTGCGAGGCTACACCTTC. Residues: CASSFLGPSLRGYTF.